The T cell receptor beta chain described here comes from a study of cytomegalovirus exposure and HLA in healthy donors. Study observations and caveats: Cytomegalovirus association was listed for about 160 TCR beta chains.

The CDR3 has 14 residues. From germline, CDR1 is LNHDA and CDR2 SQIVND (reference sequence). Trimming cost V 4 bases and J 6 bases, with 12 bases left between them. As to this clone: The antigen is undetermined.

Measured with immunoSEQ multiplex PCR; TCRdb has only the in-frame clones, and not every one. The table records 250,000 to 350,000 clones, approximately 86% of them present only once. This TCR came from a man aged 25 to 45 in good health and CMV-seronegative. Input material: PBMCs. The chain joins TRBV19 to TRBJ1-4; TRBD1 might be the D (5 bases). CDR3 sequence reads: CASSTRVYDEKLFF. The DNA of the CDR3 is TGTGCCAGTAGTACCAGGGTTTACGATGAAAAACTGTTTTTT.